This entry lists 18 T cell receptor beta chains sequenced from one sample in a study of T cell changes during pregnancy in multiple sclerosis. Some clones are missing from TCRdb's copy, which holds only in-frame ones; the method was immunoSEQ multiplex PCR. The table shows about 55,000 clones, with 94% occurring only once. The material was CD8+ T cells from peripheral blood mononuclear cells, obtained in the third trimester of pregnancy. Receptors were obtained from a female donor with multiple sclerosis, enrolled in a pregnancy study.

This chain uses TRBV4-2 with TRBJ2-3, with D perhaps TRBD2 (5 bases). Germline CDR1 reads LGHNA; CDR2 reads YNFKEQ. The CDR3 length is 16 residues. V shed 0 bases and J shed 0 bases, with 10 bases lying between them. CDR3 sequence reads: CASSQEIALSTDTQYF. For the CDR3, the DNA is TGTGCCAGCAGCCAAGAAATAGCGCTTAGCACAGATACGCAGTATTTT.

The genes are TRBV19 and TRBJ1-5, with 7 bases identical to TRBD1. V shed 4 bases, J shed 7 bases, and the junction held 4 bases outside the gene matches. Germline CDR1 LNHDA, CDR2 SQIVND (reference sequence). This CDR3 is 13 amino acids long. CDR3 region: CASSTTGRQPQHF. The CDR3 bases are TGTGCCAGTAGTACGACAGGGAGGCAGCCCCAGCATTTT.

The V and J genes are TRBV2 and TRBJ2-4; 7 positions match TRBD1. V dropped 7 bases and J dropped 1; count of bases not matched to a gene: 10. Germline-derived CDR1 and CDR2 are SNHLY and FYNNEI. The CDR3 extends over 16 amino acids. The CDR3 sequence is CASTGGDRDAKNIQYF. Written as DNA, the CDR3 is TGTGCCAGCACCGGAGGTGACAGGGATGCCAAAAACATTCAGTACTTC.

This sequence joins TRBV6-5 and TRBJ1-4; D gene ambiguous. The CDR3 is 13 residues long. The V and J ends lost 7 bases and 8 bases respectively, with 14 bases between them. Looked up from germline, CDR1 is MNHEY and CDR2 is SVGAGI. DNA for the CDR3: TGTGCCAGCACCTCGTCCAGGTTGGAAAAACTGTTTTTT. It is translated as CASTSSRLEKLFF.

This clone appeared once. J is TRBJ1-2 and V is TRBV7-6; tentative D call: TRBD1 (5 bases). Trimming pared 5 bases from V and 3 bases from J, leaving 13 bases between. The germline CDR1 and CDR2 sequences are SGHVS and FNYEAQ. This CDR3 contains 14 residues. CDR3: CASSPGGDDYGYTF. CDR3 nucleotides: TGTGCCAGCAGCCCCGGGGGGGATGACTATGGCTACACCTTC.

The rearrangement uses TRBV5-1 and TRBJ1-2; 7 bases align to TRBD1. Germline loops: CDR1 SGHRS, CDR2 YFSETQ. Losses at the gene ends were 0 bases for V and 3 bases for J; bases not matched to a gene: 8. The CDR3 runs to 16 residues. This CDR3 reads CASSLEGGDPDYGYTF. The CDR3 region has the DNA TGCGCCAGCAGCTTGGAAGGGGGCGACCCAGACTATGGCTACACCTTC.

The chain joins TRBV5-1 to TRBJ2-7; 8 bases line up with TRBD2. Germline lookup yields CDR1 SGHRS and CDR2 YFSETQ. CDR3 length: 16 residues. V was clipped by 4 bases and J by 4 bases; unmatched bases: 13. The CDR3 coding sequence is TGCGCCAGCAGCCCCCTAGGAGTAGCGGGACCATACGAGCAGTACTTC. It yields the protein CASSPLGVAGPYEQYF.

DNA of the CDR3: TGTGCCAGCTCACCGGATAGCGAAGAGACCCAGTACTTC. Its translation: CASSPDSEETQYF. J is TRBJ2-5 and V is TRBV18; TRBD2 is a possible D gene (5 bases). CDR3 length equals 13 residues. Germline V gene data show CDR1 as KGHSH and CDR2 as LQKENI. Trimming stripped 3 bases from V and 3 bases from J, with 8 bases between.

This rearrangement joins TRBV6-1 to TRBJ2-1; no clear D. Germline V CDR1 and CDR2: MNHNS, SASEGT. Deletions cut 11 bases from V and 8 bases from J, with 13 bases between. The CDR3 is made up of 11 amino acids. CDR3 nucleotides: TGTGCCGGGTCAGTGGGCGATGAGCAGTTCTTC. Its translation is CAGSVGDEQFF.

V usage is TRBV10-3 and J usage is TRBJ1-1; weak D call: TRBD1 (5 bases). Germline assignment: CDR1 ENHRY and CDR2 SYGVKD. V was shortened by 2 bases and J by 4 bases, with 14 bases between the two germline ends. The CDR3 totals 15 residues. The CDR3 sequence is CAISEGALETTEAFF. The DNA of the CDR3 is TGTGCCATCAGTGAGGGGGCTCTGGAGACCACTGAAGCTTTCTTT.

The chain joins TRBV15 to TRBJ2-7; 8 nucleotides match TRBD1. The CDR3 has 13 residues. CDR1 is LNHNV, CDR2 YYDKDF, per germline (reference sequence). After removal of 1 base from V and 5 bases from J, the junction contained 1 base not matched to a gene. CDR3: CATSRGQGNEQYF. In DNA form, the CDR3 reads TGTGCCACCAGCAGAGGACAGGGGAACGAGCAGTACTTC.

The chain employs TRBV11-2 and TRBJ2-1; D gene ambiguous. CDR3 length: 13 residues. V lost 5 bases and J lost 5, with 10 bases in between. Per the germline V gene, CDR1 is SGHAT and CDR2 is FQNNGV. CDR3 protein: CASSPPSDNEQFF. CDR3 DNA: TGTGCCAGCAGCCCCCCCTCGGACAATGAGCAGTTCTTC.

The rearrangement links TRBV28 to TRBJ2-3; perhaps TRBD1 as D (5 bases). This CDR3 contains 13 residues. From germline, CDR1 is MDHEN and CDR2 SYDVKM. V was clipped by 6 bases and J by 2 bases, with 9 bases between them. This CDR3 reads CASSQQVTDTQYF. The CDR3 nucleotides read TGTGCCAGCAGCCAACAGGTCACAGATACGCAGTATTTT.

This chain joins TRBV19 and TRBJ2-3; D is unclear. Germline loops: CDR1 LNHDA, CDR2 SQIVND (reference sequence). This CDR3 spans 13 amino acids. V was cut by 4 bases and J by 4 bases, with 9 bases left in between. The CDR3 sequence is CASSTLASDTQYF. CDR3 bases: TGTGCCAGTAGTACTTTGGCTTCAGATACGCAGTATTTT.

V is TRBV6-4 and J is TRBJ2-2, with a weak D call TRBD1 (5 bases). CDR3 length: 17 residues. Germline CDR1 reads MRHNA; CDR2 reads SNTAGT. With 2 bases removed from V and 1 base from J, the gap between germline ends came to 14 bases. CDR3 in amino acids: CASSDQGLKGNTGELFF. The DNA of the CDR3 is TGTGCCAGCAGTGACCAGGGTCTGAAAGGGAACACCGGGGAGCTGTTTTTT.

This rearrangement joins TRBV11-2 to TRBJ2-1, with 8 nucleotides matching TRBD1. The ends lost 0 bases at V and 5 bases at J; junction bases unmatched: 9. CDR3 length: 17 amino acids. The germline CDR1 and CDR2 sequences are SGHAT and FQNNGV. The CDR3 protein is CASSLDLWGTGDNEQFF. The CDR3 DNA reads TGTGCCAGCAGCTTAGATCTTTGGGGGACAGGAGACAATGAGCAGTTCTTC.

The chain uses TRBV5-5 and TRBJ2-1; tentatively, D is TRBD1 (6 bases). Germline V gene sequence: CDR1 SGHKS, CDR2 YYEKEE (reference sequence). V lost 3 bases and J lost 8, with 9 bases in between. The CDR3 sequence is 12 residues long. CDR3 protein: CASSSTGYEQFF. CDR3 bases: TGTGCCAGCAGCTCCACAGGGTATGAGCAGTTCTTC.

The chain joins TRBV6-5 to TRBJ1-4; tentative D call: TRBD1 (5 bases). The CDR3 has 14 residues. Trimming took 6 bases from V and 4 from J, leaving 12 bases between them. From germline, CDR1 is MNHEY and CDR2 SVGAGI. In DNA, the CDR3 is TGTGCCAGCAGCAATATAAGGGGTAATGAAAAACTGTTTTTT. It yields the protein CASSNIRGNEKLFF.